This TCR beta chain was observed in a study of T-cell memory formation after mild COVID-19. Losses at the gene ends were 4 bases for V and 2 bases for J; bases not matched to a gene: 4. The germline V gene encodes CDR1 KGHDR and CDR2 SFDVKD. There are 16 residues in the CDR3. TCRdb passed the 5' RACE reads through MiXCR, listing each CDR3 protein once. This table has just under 150,000 distinct CDR3 sequences, 15% to 20% appearing once. The table lists this clonotype with many counts. The receptor comes from an adult woman who had mild COVID-19 (a few samples of this study predate the infection). Cell type and time point are not known. Sequenced sample: PBMCs or a T cell subset sorted from them (not recorded which). This chain links TRBV24-1 with TRBJ2-1; TRBD2 matches at 10 bases. The CDR3 protein is CATSDPSGGAYNEQFF. The CDR3 DNA sequence: TGTGCCACCAGTGACCCTAGCGGGGGAGCCTACAATGAGCAGTTCTTC.